Presented here are 14 T cell receptor beta chains from one specimen sequenced in a study of T cells after yellow fever vaccination. One entry per CDR3 protein results from TCRdb running MiXCR on the 5' RACE reads. The sample has 250,000 or so distinct CDR3 sequences; about 3.7% are singletons. This specimen was PBMCs, taken 15 days after the yellow fever booster vaccination. These TCRs come from a man aged 18 to 35 who received the YFV17D yellow fever vaccine.

This clonotype was seen repeatedly, ten times or more. The genes are TRBV9 and TRBJ2-3; D may correspond to TRBD1 or TRBD2 (5 bases each). V was shortened by 3 bases and J by 3 bases, with 17 bases between the two germline ends. Germline V lookup: CDR1 SGDLS, CDR2 YYNGEE. The CDR3 covers 16 residues. The CDR3 sequence: CASSGGMGSGTDTQYF. In DNA, the CDR3 is TGTGCCAGCAGCGGGGGGATGGGCAGTGGGACAGATACGCAGTATTTT. Full variable domain (missing parts from reference TRBV9 and TRBJ2-3): DSGVTQTPKHLITATGQRVTLRCSPRSGDLSVYWYQQSLDQGLQFLIQYYNGEERAKGNILERFSAQQFPDLHSELNLSSLELGDSALYFCASSGGMGSGTDTQYFGPGTRLTVL.

This clonotype was seen many times. This CDR3 reads CAWSPTRTGLSYEQYF. For the CDR3, the DNA is TGTGCCTGGAGTCCGACCCGGACAGGGCTCTCCTACGAGCAGTACTTC. The gene calls are TRBV30 and TRBJ2-7, with 8 bases lining up with TRBD1. Germline assignment: CDR1 GTSNPN and CDR2 SVGIG (reference sequence). With 2 bases clipped from V and 0 bases from J, the junction kept 9 bases outside the gene matches. The CDR3 consists of 16 residues.

This clonotype was seen repeatedly, ten times or more. The V call is TRBV5-1, the J call TRBJ1-4; D may be TRBD1 (5 bases). CDR3 length equals 17 residues. Germline V gene data show CDR1 as SGHRS and CDR2 as YFSETQ. V was trimmed by 2 bases and J by 3 bases, leaving 17 bases between them. In nucleotides, the CDR3 is TGCGCCAGCAGCTTAGGGGCAGGTCAAACCCCTAATGAAAAACTGTTTTTT. Protein: CASSLGAGQTPNEKLFF.

This clonotype has a count of ten or more. This chain joins TRBV5-6 and TRBJ1-6; D not resolved. Germline-derived CDR1 and CDR2 are SGHDT and YYEEEE. Trimming took off 4 bases at V and 5 bases at J, with 19 bases between the two ends. The CDR3 contains 17 residues. In nucleotides, the CDR3 is TGTGCCAGCAGCAAGCCGGACCCCCGAAACCATAATTCACCCCTCCACTTT. Protein sequence: CASSKPDPRNHNSPLHF.

The sample holds many counts of this clonotype. V usage is TRBV9 and J usage is TRBJ2-1, with D uncertain. V gave up 4 bases and J gave up 0 bases, with 14 bases separating them. The CDR3 totals 16 residues. Germline V lookup: CDR1 SGDLS, CDR2 YYNGEE. CDR3 DNA sequence: TGTGCCAGCAGCTCCCGACCTCAAAGCTCCTACAATGAGCAGTTCTTC. Translation gives CASSSRPQSSYNEQFF. The full variable domain, rest sourced from reference TRBV9 and TRBJ2-1, is DSGVTQTPKHLITATGQRVTLRCSPRSGDLSVYWYQQSLDQGLQFLIQYYNGEERAKGNILERFSAQQFPDLHSELNLSSLELGDSALYFCASSSRPQSSYNEQFFGPGTRLTVL.

There are many counts of this clonotype. This sequence joins TRBV7-3 and TRBJ2-2, with D unresolved. The germline V gene encodes CDR1 SGHTA and CDR2 FQGTGA. The ends were cut back, 8 bases at V and 5 bases at J, with 12 bases in the middle. The CDR3 contains 13 residues. The CDR3 sequence is CASRETNTGELFF. The CDR3, as DNA: TGTGCCAGCCGTGAGACCAATACCGGGGAGCTGTTTTTT. Filled out from reference TRBV7-3 and TRBJ2-2, the complete variable domain reads GAGVSQTPSNKVTEKGKYVELRCDPISGHTALYWYRQSLGQGPEFLIYFQGTGAADDSGLPNDRFFAVRPEGSVSTLKIQRTERGDSAVYLCASRETNTGELFFGEGSRLTVL.

This clonotype occurred many times. The chain joins TRBV3-1 to TRBJ2-5; 10 nucleotides agree with TRBD2. Germline lookup yields CDR1 LGHDT and CDR2 YNNKEL (reference sequence). The length of the CDR3 is 18 residues. The V segment lost 1 base and the J segment 5 bases; nucleotides outside the gene matches: 13. As DNA, the CDR3 is TGTGCCAGCAGCCAAGTGACAGCGGGGGGGCCCGCGGAGGAGACCCAGTACTTC. It is translated as CASSQVTAGGPAEETQYF.

This clonotype was detected ten times or more. The rearrangement uses TRBV19 and TRBJ1-1, with unresolved D. Germline CDR1 LNHDA, CDR2 SQIVND (reference sequence). The V end was cut by 5 bases, the J end by 4 bases, with 5 bases between. The length of the CDR3 is 11 residues. The CDR3 protein is CASSLSTEAFF. CDR3 nucleotide sequence: TGTGCCAGTAGTTTGAGCACTGAAGCTTTCTTT.

This clonotype was found many times. J is TRBJ1-6 and V is TRBV27; D is perhaps TRBD1 (5 bases). The CDR3 consists of 19 residues. Trimming took 5 bases from V and 3 from J, leaving 23 bases between them. Germline CDR1 and CDR2: MNHEY and SMNVEV (reference sequence). CDR3: CASSRSGLGEAVYNSPLHF. CDR3 DNA sequence: TGTGCCAGCAGTCGATCGGGACTCGGGGAGGCAGTCTATAATTCACCCCTCCACTTT.

This clonotype was seen at least ten times. This rearrangement joins TRBV27 to TRBJ1-4, with D unresolved. Between the trimmed V and J ends, which lost 4 bases and 2 bases, there was a span of 8 bases. Germline CDR1 reads MNHEY; CDR2 reads SMNVEV (reference sequence). This CDR3 comprises 14 residues. The CDR3 reads CASSYWATNEKLFF. Here the CDR3 DNA reads TGTGCCAGCAGTTACTGGGCGACTAATGAAAAACTGTTTTTT.

This clonotype was found many times. V is TRBV29-1 and J is TRBJ2-5, with D possibly being TRBD1 or TRBD2 (6 bases each). CDR3 length: 15 residues. The V and J ends lost 4 bases and 0 bases respectively, with 15 bases between them. Germline CDR1 and CDR2: SQVTM and ANQGSEA. The CDR3 here is CSVGVGGPYQETQYF. DNA of the CDR3: TGCAGCGTTGGGGTAGGGGGGCCGTACCAAGAGACCCAGTACTTC.

This clonotype was recorded many times. The CDR3 DNA reads as TGTGCCACCAGTGATTCCCCAGGGGTGGGAAACACTGAAGCTTTCTTT. Amino acids: CATSDSPGVGNTEAFF. The V call is TRBV24-1, the J call TRBJ1-1; possibly TRBD1 for D (6 bases). This CDR3 spans 16 amino acids. Looked up from germline, CDR1 is KGHDR and CDR2 is SFDVKD. V was pared by 2 bases and J by 2 bases, with 14 bases between.

This clonotype came up many times. The chain carries TRBV5-1 and TRBJ1-1, with D hard to call. The germline CDR1 and CDR2 sequences are SGHRS and YFSETQ. V shed 3 bases and J shed 4 bases, with 10 bases lying between them. This CDR3 is built from 13 residues. CDR3 sequence reads: CASSSHGGTEAFF. The CDR3 DNA reads TGCGCCAGCAGCTCCCATGGAGGCACTGAAGCTTTCTTT.

This clonotype was recorded many times. The chain recombines TRBV4-1 with TRBJ2-3; tentative D call: TRBD2 (5 bases). This CDR3 has 16 residues. Trimming pared 1 base from V and 1 base from J, leaving 12 bases between. From germline, CDR1 is MGHRA and CDR2 YSYEKL. CDR3 in DNA: TGCGCCAGCAGCCAAGGGGGAATCGGGGGCACAGATACGCAGTATTTT. Its translation is CASSQGGIGGTDTQYF.